These 31 T cell receptor beta chains originate from one sample sequenced in a study of T cell responses to AZD1222 COVID-19 vaccine. Some clones are missing from TCRdb's copy, which holds only in-frame ones; the method was immunoSEQ multiplex PCR. Of 130,000 or so clones listed, 90% are singletons. The sample here was peripheral blood, taken 28 days after the second dose of the MenACWY control vaccine. These receptors came from an adult who received the MenACWY meningococcal vaccine as a control.

The rearrangement links TRBV6-2 or TRBV6-3 to TRBJ1-5, with unresolved D. Trimming pared 0 bases from V and 0 bases from J, leaving 15 bases between. The germline V gene has CDR1 MNHEY and CDR2 SVGEGT. The CDR3 runs 18 residues. CDR3 sequence: CASSYSKGRTYSNQPQHF. DNA of the CDR3: TGTGCCAGCAGTTACTCGAAAGGTAGAACCTATAGCAATCAGCCCCAGCATTTT.

The genes are TRBV3-1 (or the pseudogene TRBV3-2) and TRBJ1-1; a possible D gene is TRBD1 (6 bases). Germline CDR1 reads LGHDT; CDR2 reads YNNKEL (reference sequence). With 0 bases removed from V and 1 base from J, the gap between germline ends came to 9 bases. The CDR3 sequence is 15 residues long. The CDR3 sequence: CASSQDTGQNTEAFF. The CDR3 nucleotides read TGTGCCAGCAGCCAAGATACGGGACAGAACACTGAAGCTTTCTTT.

This clone was seen just once. J is TRBJ1-4 and V is TRBV30; D unresolved. Per the germline V gene, CDR1 is GTSNPN and CDR2 is SVGIG (reference sequence). CDR3 length equals 13 residues. Trimming removed 3 bases from V and 6 bases from J, with 11 bases in between. DNA of the CDR3: TGTGCCTGGAGCGCAAAGACTTATGAAAAACTGTTTTTT. Its translation: CAWSAKTYEKLFF. Using reference TRBV30 and TRBJ1-4 for the parts outside the CDR3, the full variable domain is SQTIHQWPATLVQPVGSPLSLECTVEGTSNPNLYWYRQAAGRGLQLLFYSVGIGQISSEVPQNLSASRPQDRQFILSSKKLLLSDSGFYLCAWSAKTYEKLFFGSGTQLSVL.

The J gene is TRBJ1-4, the V gene TRBV5-1, with TRBD1 identical over 8 bases. CDR1 is SGHRS, CDR2 YFSETQ, per germline. The CDR3 runs to 14 residues. V lost 3 bases to trimming and J lost 6 bases; unmatched junction nucleotides: 4. The CDR3 protein is CASSSQGADEKLFF. The CDR3 DNA reads as TGCGCCAGCAGCTCTCAGGGGGCCGATGAAAAACTGTTTTTT. Variable domain in full (rest from reference TRBV5-1 and TRBJ1-4): KAGVTQTPRYLIKTRGQQVTLSCSPISGHRSVSWYQQTPGQGLQFLFEYFSETQRNKGNFPGRFSGRQFSNSRSEMNVSTLELGDSALYLCASSSQGADEKLFFGSGTQLSVL.

The V and J genes are TRBV7-6 and TRBJ1-6; the D gene is possibly TRBD1 (5 bases). This CDR3 has 16 amino acids. The V end was cut by 3 bases, the J end by 7 bases, with 16 bases between. Germline assignment: CDR1 SGHVS and CDR2 FNYEAQ. The CDR3 bases are TGTGCCAGCAGCTTGCAACGGGCCGGGGGGAATTCACCCCTCCACTTT. It yields the protein CASSLQRAGGNSPLHF.

CDR3 residues: CASTYLAGGEQYV. In nucleotides, the CDR3 is TGTGCCAGCACATATCTGGCAGGGGGCGAGCAGTACGTC. The rearrangement links TRBV5-8 to TRBJ2-7, with 7 bases matching TRBD1. The CDR3 is made up of 13 amino acids. Germline trimming cut 6 bases from V and 6 bases from J; bases unmatched to any gene: 9. CDR1 is SGHTS and CDR2 is YDEGEE in the germline V gene.

The chain uses TRBV20-1 and TRBJ2-1; D unresolved. V was shortened by 3 bases and J by 2 bases, with 11 bases between the two germline ends. This CDR3 has 14 amino acids. Germline assignment: CDR1 DFQATT and CDR2 SNEGSKA (reference sequence). The CDR3: CSASTPVPYNEQFF. CDR3 DNA: TGCAGTGCTAGTACCCCCGTTCCCTACAATGAGCAGTTCTTC.

The J gene is TRBJ2-1, the V gene TRBV6-2 or TRBV6-3; 8 positions agree with TRBD1. The germline V gene encodes CDR1 MNHEY and CDR2 SVGEGT. The CDR3 runs 15 residues. V lost 5 bases and J lost 3; bases outside the gene matches: 6. For the CDR3, the DNA is TGTGCCAGCAGTGCCGGACAGGGAGGCTACAATGAGCAGTTCTTC. Translated, it gives CASSAGQGGYNEQFF.

V gene TRBV2 combines with J gene TRBJ2-1, with D possibly TRBD2 on 6 matching bases. Germline V gives CDR1 SNHLY, CDR2 FYNNEI. CDR3 size: 14 residues. V was shortened by 7 bases and J by 6 bases, with 16 bases between the two germline ends. This chain's CDR3 is CASNAGSPINEQFF. The CDR3 bases are TGTGCCAGCAATGCGGGGAGCCCGATCAATGAGCAGTTCTTC.

CDR3 nucleotides: TGTGCCACCAGGCAGAAGCGTAGCTCCTACGAGCAGTACGTC. It translates to CATRQKRSSYEQYV. This chain joins TRBV24-1 and TRBJ2-7; D remains ambiguous. Germline V gene sequence: CDR1 KGHDR, CDR2 SFDVKD. V gave up 7 bases and J gave up 0 bases, with 12 bases separating them. The length of the CDR3 is 14 residues.

The V gene is TRBV4-3, the J gene TRBJ1-6, with D perhaps TRBD1 (6 bases). Germline V gene lookup returns CDR1 LGHNA and CDR2 YSLEER. V dropped 2 bases and J dropped 6 bases, with 8 bases sitting between them. The CDR3 is 14 amino acids. As DNA, the CDR3 is TGCGCCAGCAGCCAACGGGACACTAATTCACCCCTCCACTTT. Translation gives CASSQRDTNSPLHF.

This clone was seen once. The chain couples TRBV14 to TRBJ2-7; 7 bases are shared with TRBD2. Germline trimming cut 3 bases from V and 4 bases from J; bases unmatched to any gene: 6. CDR1 and CDR2 from the germline V gene are SGHDN and FVKESK. CDR3 length: 14 residues. In nucleotides, the CDR3 is TGTGCCAGCAGCCACGGGGGGAGCCCATACGAGCAGTACTTC. It translates to CASSHGGSPYEQYF.

The gene calls are TRBV2 and TRBJ1-2, with TRBD1 identical over 9 bases. The CDR3 extends over 16 amino acids. The germline V gene has CDR1 SNHLY and CDR2 FYNNEI. V lost 8 bases to trimming and J lost 1 base; unmatched junction nucleotides: 11. Here the CDR3 reads CASAVPRDRDNYGYTF. The CDR3, as DNA: TGTGCCAGCGCCGTCCCCCGGGACAGGGATAACTATGGCTACACCTTC.

This clone was found once. V and J are TRBV19 and TRBJ1-5, with 8 nucleotides matching TRBD1. The V gene's germline CDR1 is LNHDA and CDR2 SQIVND (reference sequence). The V segment lost 4 bases and the J segment 3 bases; nucleotides outside the gene matches: 8. CDR3 length: 16 amino acids. The CDR3 DNA reads TGTGCCAGTAGTAAAATCGACAGGGGAAACAATCAGCCCCAGCATTTT. The encoded protein is CASSKIDRGNNQPQHF.

The chain has TRBV5-6 and TRBJ2-5, with 11 positions matching TRBD1. This CDR3 region has 15 residues. The J segment lost 4 bases and the V segment lost 2 bases, leaving 4 bases of the junction unmatched. In germline, CDR1 is SGHDT, CDR2 YYEEEE. The CDR3 reads CASSLRTGGGETQYF. DNA of the CDR3: TGTGCCAGCAGCTTAAGGACAGGGGGCGGAGAGACCCAGTACTTC. Looking up the rest from reference TRBV5-6 and TRBJ2-5 gives the full variable domain: DAGVTQSPTHLIKTRGQQVTLRCSPKSGHDTVSWYQQALGQGPQFIFQYYEEEERQRGNFPDRFSGHQFPNYSSELNVNALLLGDSALYLCASSLRTGGGETQYFGPGTRLLVL.

The genes are TRBV2 and TRBJ2-7, with D possibly TRBD1 on 6 matching bases. This CDR3 has 13 residues. CDR1 SNHLY and CDR2 FYNNEI come from the germline V gene. Between the trimmed V and J ends, which lost 4 bases and 7 bases, there was a span of 14 bases. The CDR3, as DNA: TGTGCCAGCAGTGGACAGGTCCCCTTGGAGCAGTACTTC. Residues: CASSGQVPLEQYF.

This chain connects TRBV5-1 to TRBJ2-7; D not certain. Germline V gene lookup returns CDR1 SGHRS and CDR2 YFSETQ. Trimming took off 0 bases at V and 6 bases at J, with 16 bases between the two ends. CDR3 size: 15 residues. CDR3 sequence reads: CASSLEAAPFREQYV. CDR3 nucleotide sequence: TGCGCCAGCAGCTTGGAGGCAGCCCCTTTTCGCGAGCAGTACGTC.

This chain uses TRBV18 with TRBJ1-5; possible D gene TRBD1, 5 bases. V dropped 1 base and J dropped 4 bases, with 14 bases sitting between them. CDR1 is KGHSH and CDR2 is LQKENI in the germline V gene. This CDR3 spans 16 amino acids. The CDR3 coding sequence is TGTGCCAGCTCACCACGAGGGACGGCTGGGAATCAGCCCCAGCATTTT. This gives the protein CASSPRGTAGNQPQHF. Supplemented by reference TRBV18 and TRBJ1-5, the full variable domain reads NAGVMQNPRHLVRRRGQEARLRCSPMKGHSHVYWYRQLPEEGLKFMVYLQKENIIDESGMPKERFSAEFPKEGPSILRIQQVVRGDSAAYFCASSPRGTAGNQPQHFGDGTRLSIL.

The chain couples TRBV18 to TRBJ1-5; unclear D gene. V lost 3 bases and J 5 bases, leaving 11 bases between the germline ends. This CDR3 is 14 amino acids long. Germline lookup yields CDR1 KGHSH and CDR2 LQKENI. The CDR3 loop is CASSPSWEDQPQHF. The CDR3 DNA is TGTGCCAGCTCACCGTCCTGGGAGGATCAGCCCCAGCATTTT.

The V gene is TRBV19, the J gene TRBJ1-1; D is uncertain. Trimming stripped 7 bases from V and 1 base from J, with 10 bases between. Germline loops: CDR1 LNHDA, CDR2 SQIVND (reference sequence). CDR3 length equals 13 residues. This CDR3 reads CASNSEPNTEAFF. Here the CDR3 DNA reads TGTGCCAGTAATTCGGAACCGAACACTGAAGCTTTCTTT.

This chain uses TRBV6-4 with TRBJ1-2, with a possible D match to TRBD1 (6 bases). There are 14 residues in the CDR3. Germline CDR1 MRHNA, CDR2 SNTAGT. Trimming cost V 7 bases and J 8 bases, with 20 bases left between them. Here the CDR3 DNA reads TGTGCCAGCACCAAAGAACAGGGTACTGGGGGCTACACCTTC. Residues: CASTKEQGTGGYTF.

This clone was picked up a small number of times. The V and J genes are TRBV27 and TRBJ1-1; 10 positions match TRBD1. The germline V gene encodes CDR1 MNHEY and CDR2 SMNVEV (reference sequence). The CDR3 totals 15 residues. The V segment lost 5 bases and the J segment 4 bases; nucleotides outside the gene matches: 7. CDR3 in DNA: TGTGCCAGCAGTCGGACAGGGGGAAGCGGCACTGAAGCTTTCTTT. Residues: CASSRTGGSGTEAFF.

The chain recombines TRBV19 with TRBJ1-4; D is unclear. CDR3 length equals 16 residues. Per germline, CDR1 LNHDA and CDR2 SQIVND (reference sequence). The V and J ends lost 3 bases and 3 bases respectively, with 14 bases between them. CDR3 coding DNA: TGTGCCAGTAGTATGTGGAATTGGGAAGCTAATGAAAAACTGTTTTTT. This translates into CASSMWNWEANEKLFF.

This chain uses TRBV19 with TRBJ1-2, with D possibly matching TRBD1 (6 bases). The CDR3 is 14 residues long. V dropped 5 bases and J dropped 4 bases, with 14 bases sitting between them. Per the germline V gene, CDR1 is LNHDA and CDR2 is SQIVND (reference sequence). CDR3: CASSSTGRSYGYTF. Here the CDR3 DNA reads TGTGCCAGTAGTTCCACAGGGAGAAGCTATGGCTACACCTTC.

The genes are TRBV6-5 and TRBJ1-2, with 7 bases lining up with TRBD1. The V gene end was trimmed by 7 bases and the J gene end by 4 bases; junction bases not matched to a gene: 12. Germline V gene sequence: CDR1 MNHEY, CDR2 SVGAGI. The length of the CDR3 is 15 residues. CDR3 nucleotides: TGTGCCAGCACCGGACAGGTGGGGGTTAGCTATGGCTACACCTTC. This encodes CASTGQVGVSYGYTF.

V usage is TRBV7-9 and J usage is TRBJ2-7; perhaps TRBD1 as D (5 bases). In germline, CDR1 is SEHNR, CDR2 FQNEAQ (reference sequence). The CDR3 spans 12 residues. Trimming removed 4 bases at V and 6 bases at J, with 10 bases between. The CDR3 reads CASSSGKLEQYV. The CDR3 region has the DNA TGTGCCAGCAGCTCAGGGAAACTCGAGCAGTACGTC.

This chain uses TRBV2 with TRBJ1-3; D remains ambiguous. The ends were cut back, 5 bases at V and 0 bases at J, with 8 bases in the middle. This CDR3 region has 14 residues. Germline CDR1 is SNHLY and CDR2 is FYNNEI. The CDR3 region has the DNA TGTGCCAGCAGTCCGGACCCCTCTGGAAACACCATATATTTT. Amino acids: CASSPDPSGNTIYF.

This clone was observed a single time. For the CDR3, the DNA is TGTGCCAGCAACAGAAGACTAGCGGGGGGAATAGGGGAGCAGTACGTC. Its translation is CASNRRLAGGIGEQYV. The rearrangement uses TRBV13 and TRBJ2-7, with 13 positions matching TRBD2. Germline V lookup: CDR1 PRHDT, CDR2 FYEKMQ (reference sequence). The CDR3 extends over 16 amino acids. V was clipped by 7 bases and J by 7 bases; unmatched bases: 13.

In regard to this clone: Other DNA sequences in the same sample also yield this CDR3. The chain has TRBV2 and TRBJ2-7, with 8 bases matching TRBD1. V was clipped by 7 bases and J by 2 bases; unmatched bases: 4. Germline V gene lookup returns CDR1 SNHLY and CDR2 FYNNEI. The CDR3 has 13 amino acids. CDR3 protein: CASNSGGPYEQYF. For the CDR3, the DNA is TGTGCCAGCAACTCAGGGGGCCCCTACGAGCAGTACTTC.

The chain is built from TRBV6-4 and TRBJ1-1; D might be TRBD1 (5 bases). Germline-derived CDR1 and CDR2 are MRHNA and SNTAGT. The germline V and J ends were trimmed by 0 bases and 6 bases, with 14 bases remaining between them. The CDR3 sequence is 15 residues long. CDR3: CASSDSTASSAEAFF. The CDR3 DNA reads as TGTGCCAGCAGTGACTCGACAGCCTCGAGCGCTGAAGCTTTCTTT.

This sequence joins TRBV7-6 and TRBJ2-2; 7 bases agree with TRBD2. Germline CDR1 SGHVS, CDR2 FNYEAQ. The V segment lost 8 bases and the J segment 3 bases; nucleotides outside the gene matches: 9. CDR3 length: 15 amino acids. CDR3 sequence (DNA): TGTGCCAGCGGAGGGCTAGCGGAATACACCGGGGAGCTGTTTTTT. Encoded protein: CASGGLAEYTGELFF.